The entry below describes one T cell receptor (beta chain). TCR beta sequencing covered blood CD8+ and CD4+ T cells. The authors negatively isolated CD8+ and CD4+ T cells and FACS-enriched TEMRA cells. This entry comes from a study of CD8 T cells in Susac syndrome. RNA totalling about 0.5 to 1 ug underwent reverse transcription with random hexamers. The amplification used immunoSEQ multiplex PCR on TCR beta CDR3; it spanned 54 Vbeta and 13 Jbeta. TCRdb processed the immunoSEQ multiplex PCR reads anew with MiXCR; each CDR3 protein has one entry. This table has around 190,000 distinct CDR3 sequences, about 95% appearing once. This CDR3 is 15 amino acids long. Germline values: CDR1 DFQATT, CDR2 SNEGSKA (reference sequence). V lost 5 bases and J lost 4, with 17 bases in between.

The source is a human donor in good health. This chain uses TRBV20-1 with TRBJ2-2, with D possibly being TRBD2 (5 bases). The specimen sequenced was CD4+ T cells from PBMCs. The CDR3 DNA is TGCAGTGCTGCCAACTCGGGAAGCTCCACCGGGGAGCTGTTTTTT. This encodes CSAANSGSSTGELFF.